This passage covers 2 T cell receptor beta chains from one sample sequenced in a study of beta chain features in type 1 diabetes. cDNA synthesis used the whole RNA isolate, giving expressed TCRB sequences. The method was immunoSEQ multiplex PCR; TCRdb's version includes in-frame clones alone and lacks a portion of them. The repertoire holds around 250,000 clones, 25% to 35% seen once, with 3.5% to 4.5% in the top ten. The sequenced material came from central memory CD4+ T cells from blood. The receptors here all came from a man aged 25-45 years in good health.

The table lists this clone with a few counts. This rearrangement joins TRBV19 to TRBJ1-1; no clear D gene. Between the trimmed V and J ends, which lost 3 bases and 1 base, there was a span of 9 bases. CDR3 length: 14 residues. Looked up from germline, CDR1 is LNHDA and CDR2 is SQIVND (reference sequence). The CDR3 is CASSIEGANTEAFF. CDR3 DNA sequence: TGTGCCAGTAGTATTGAAGGAGCGAACACTGAAGCTTTCTTT. The whole variable domain, filled in from reference TRBV19 and TRBJ1-1, reads DGGITQSPKYLFRKEGQNVTLSCEQNLNHDAMYWYRQDPGQGLRLIYYSQIVNDFQKGDIAEGYSVSREKKESFPLTVTSAQKNPTAFYLCASSIEGANTEAFFGQGTRLTVV.

This chain joins TRBV6-1 and TRBJ2-1, with D perhaps assigned TRBD1 or TRBD2 (5 bases each). CDR3 length equals 14 residues. V dropped 6 bases and J dropped 0 bases, with 9 bases sitting between them. Germline V lookup: CDR1 MNHNS, CDR2 SASEGT. This CDR3 is CASRGDPSYNEQFF. As DNA, the CDR3 is TGTGCCAGCAGAGGGGACCCCTCCTACAATGAGCAGTTCTTC.